This TCR beta chain was sequenced during a study of cytomegalovirus exposure and HLA in healthy donors. Whole-study results and caveats: That first-cohort TCR clusters tended to co-occur in the 95 to 150 validation repertoires was found in a later analysis.

V lost 0 bases and J 7 bases, leaving 11 bases between the germline ends. The germline CDR1 and CDR2 sequences are SGHKS and YYEKEE (reference sequence). The CDR3 covers 14 residues. The protocol was immunoSEQ multiplex PCR, while the TCRdb copy is restricted to in-frame clones and leaves out a portion. The sample includes some 100,000 clones, 85% to 90% seen only once; the top ten take approximately 2.3%. To note about this clone: Its matching antigen is unknown.

The receptor was isolated from a woman aged 18-29 years in good health and CMV-seronegative. What was sequenced was PBMCs. J is TRBJ1-5 and V is TRBV5-5, with unresolved D. The CDR3 is CASSLGAGLQPQHF. The DNA for the CDR3 is TGTGCCAGCAGCTTGGGGGCAGGTTTGCAGCCCCAGCATTTT.